Shown below are 31 T cell receptor beta chains from a single sample sequenced in a study of blood T cell repertoires in COVID-19. Profiling relied on immunoSEQ multiplex PCR, and the TCRdb table lists in-frame clones only, not all of them. The sample has 540,000 or so clones, about 88% seen once. The sequencing sample was made of peripheral blood. The origin of the receptors is a woman in her forties or fifties with COVID-19, enrolled during active disease.

This clone was observed once. The chain carries TRBV9 and TRBJ1-3; no reliable D call. V was trimmed by 0 bases and J by 4 bases, leaving 14 bases between them. CDR1 SGDLS and CDR2 YYNGEE come from the germline V gene. The CDR3 runs 16 residues. As DNA, the CDR3 is TGTGCCAGCAGCGTAGAACTAGCCTACGACGGAAACACCATATATTTT. Its translation is CASSVELAYDGNTIYF.

The chain carries TRBV19 and TRBJ2-6; 10 bases are shared with TRBD1. The trim removed 4 bases at V and 0 bases at J, leaving 21 bases unmatched. This CDR3 region has 23 residues. Germline CDR1 is LNHDA and CDR2 is SQIVND (reference sequence). DNA for the CDR3: TGTGCCAGTAGTAAACCTGGGACAGGGGAATATTTGGAGGCCCGCTCTGGGGCCAACGTCCTGACTTTC. Amino acid sequence: CASSKPGTGEYLEARSGANVLTF.

The chain couples TRBV5-6 to TRBJ2-1, with D perhaps matching TRBD1 (6 bases). In germline, CDR1 is SGHDT, CDR2 YYEEEE. CDR3 size: 12 residues. The V end lost 4 bases, the J end lost 6 bases, and 8 bases lay between the germline ends. CDR3 sequence reads: CASSRDTNEQFF. The CDR3 DNA reads TGTGCCAGCAGCCGGGACACCAATGAGCAGTTCTTC. The variable domain in full, completed from reference TRBV5-6 and TRBJ2-1, reads DAGVTQSPTHLIKTRGQQVTLRCSPKSGHDTVSWYQQALGQGPQFIFQYYEEEERQRGNFPDRFSGHQFPNYSSELNVNALLLGDSALYLCASSRDTNEQFFGPGTRLTVL.

This clone was counted only a few times. The chain couples TRBV10-3 to TRBJ1-5; D is perhaps TRBD1 (5 bases). The V end was cut by 7 bases, the J end by 3 bases, with 13 bases between. The CDR3 runs to 14 residues. Germline-derived CDR1 and CDR2 are ENHRY and SYGVKD. CDR3 region: CAIKRAGNNQPQHF. The DNA for the CDR3 is TGTGCCATCAAAAGGGCAGGGAACAATCAGCCCCAGCATTTT.

This clone has just one count. The J gene is TRBJ2-1, the V gene TRBV3-1 (or the pseudogene TRBV3-2), with 8 bases lining up with TRBD2. Unmatched junction bases numbered 8, after V lost 6 bases and J lost 7 bases. The germline gives CDR1 LGHDT, CDR2 YNNKEL (reference sequence). The CDR3 is made up of 14 amino acids. The CDR3 DNA reads as TGTGCCAGCAGACTCTCGGGGGGGGAGAATGAGCAGTTCTTC. Translated: CASRLSGGENEQFF.

V is TRBV15 and J is TRBJ2-7; TRBD1 matches 7 bases. The junction had 12 bases not matched to a gene; V was cut back by 3 bases and J by 4 bases. Germline values: CDR1 LNHNV, CDR2 YYDKDF (reference sequence). The CDR3 consists of 16 residues. The CDR3 sequence is CATSRGYRDSGYEQYF. The CDR3 DNA reads TGTGCCACCAGCAGGGGCTACCGGGACAGTGGGTACGAGCAGTACTTC.

This rearrangement joins TRBV30 to TRBJ1-5; a weak D match, TRBD1 (6 bases). The CDR3 contains 13 residues. The V gene lost 3 bases and the J gene lost 4 bases, with 10 bases spanning the gap. The V gene's germline CDR1 is GTSNPN and CDR2 SVGIG (reference sequence). The CDR3 nucleotides read TGTGCCTGGAGGGGGGCAAGGAATCAGCCCCAGCATTTT. Residues: CAWRGARNQPQHF.

The chain recombines TRBV6-5 with TRBJ1-1; D perhaps matches TRBD1 (6 bases). The CDR3 spans 15 residues. Germline V gene lookup returns CDR1 MNHEY and CDR2 SVGAGI. V was pared by 7 bases and J by 4 bases, with 19 bases between. Here the CDR3 DNA reads TGTGCCAGCAACGCCCTTTCAGGGGACGGCACTGAAGCTTTCTTT. It translates to CASNALSGDGTEAFF.

CDR3 nucleotides: TGTGCCTGGAATAGGGGGCAGGGAAAGGCTTTCTTT. Translating it yields CAWNRGQGKAFF. V usage is TRBV30 and J usage is TRBJ1-1; TRBD1 matches at 7 bases. The V gene's germline CDR1 is GTSNPN and CDR2 SVGIG (reference sequence). This CDR3 spans 12 amino acids. The V segment lost 4 bases and the J segment 11 bases; nucleotides outside the gene matches: 10.

The rearrangement joins TRBV5-1 to TRBJ2-3; D might be TRBD1 (5 bases). Germline-derived CDR1 and CDR2 are SGHRS and YFSETQ. CDR3 length: 13 residues. V gave up 4 bases and J gave up 4 bases, with 10 bases separating them. The CDR3 DNA reads as TGCGCCAGCAGCAGTGCAGGGCCAGATACGCAGTATTTT. This encodes CASSSAGPDTQYF.

This chain connects TRBV28 to TRBJ2-7, with 8 bases identical to TRBD1. Germline V gives CDR1 MDHEN, CDR2 SYDVKM. CDR3 length equals 14 residues. With 7 bases clipped from V and 0 bases from J, the junction kept 5 bases outside the gene matches. Written as DNA, the CDR3 is TGTGCCAGCACTCGGACAGGGCACTCCTACGAGCAGTACTTC. This encodes CASTRTGHSYEQYF.

The gene calls are TRBV2 and TRBJ2-3; no definite D call. V lost 8 bases, J lost 6 bases, and 15 bases lay in between. There are 13 residues in the CDR3. Germline lookup yields CDR1 SNHLY and CDR2 FYNNEI. The chain's CDR3 is CASSTERWDTQYF. DNA for the CDR3: TGTGCCAGCTCCACGGAGAGATGGGATACGCAGTATTTT.

This chain links TRBV11-1 with TRBJ2-5; D perhaps matches TRBD2 (5 bases). CDR1 and CDR2 from the germline V gene are SGHAT and FQDESV (reference sequence). Trimming stripped 9 bases from V and 5 bases from J, with 16 bases between. The CDR3 is 13 residues long. In DNA form, the CDR3 reads TGTGCCAGTAGGGAGCAGACCCGGGAGACCCAGTACTTC. It codes for CASREQTRETQYF.

The chain has TRBV25-1 and TRBJ1-1, with TRBD1 matching over 9 bases. V was pared by 1 base and J by 6 bases, with 6 bases of the junction left unmatched. This CDR3 has 15 amino acids. Germline CDR1 is MGHDK and CDR2 is SYGVNS. The DNA of the CDR3 is TGTGCCAGCAGTGAATTCATGGGACAGGGCTCTGAAGCTTTCTTT. It translates to CASSEFMGQGSEAFF.

This chain joins TRBV30 and TRBJ2-7; TRBD1 is a possible D gene (6 bases). With 7 bases removed from V and 6 bases from J, the gap between germline ends came to 13 bases. This CDR3 has 11 residues. Germline CDR1 and CDR2: GTSNPN and SVGIG (reference sequence). The CDR3 DNA reads TGTGCCTCCAGGACAGTGAGCGAGCAGTACTTC. Translated: CASRTVSEQYF.

V usage is TRBV18 and J usage is TRBJ1-1; 7 nucleotides match TRBD1. Per the germline V gene, CDR1 is KGHSH and CDR2 is LQKENI. Germline trimming cut 1 base from V and 1 base from J; bases unmatched to any gene: 0. This CDR3 has 14 residues. CDR3 region: CASSPRTGNTEAFF. CDR3 in DNA: TGTGCCAGCTCACCACGGACAGGGAACACTGAAGCTTTCTTT.

V and J are TRBV3-1 (or the pseudogene TRBV3-2) and TRBJ1-2; 9 nucleotides align to TRBD1. Germline V gene data show CDR1 as LGHDT and CDR2 as YNNKEL (reference sequence). V shed 5 bases and J 8 bases; nucleotides not matched to a gene: 6. This CDR3 region has 13 residues. CDR3 DNA sequence: TGTGCCAGCAGCTTCCGGGACAGGGACGGCTACACCTTC. It codes for CASSFRDRDGYTF.

V usage is TRBV30 and J usage is TRBJ1-4; D gene ambiguous. The CDR3 contains 14 residues. In germline, CDR1 is GTSNPN, CDR2 SVGIG (reference sequence). V was shortened by 0 bases and J by 8 bases, with 13 bases between the two germline ends. The CDR3 sequence is CAWSVVGEEEKLFF. The CDR3 DNA reads TGTGCCTGGAGTGTAGTCGGAGAGGAGGAAAAACTGTTTTTT.

V is TRBV6-5 and J is TRBJ1-2, with D possibly matching TRBD1 (5 bases). Trimming shortened V by 6 bases and J by 0 bases, and 14 bases separated the two germline ends. The germline V gene encodes CDR1 MNHEY and CDR2 SVGAGI. The CDR3 spans 15 residues. CDR3 loop: CASSRGTDTNYGYTF. The CDR3 DNA follows: TGTGCCAGCAGCCGCGGGACGGACACTAACTATGGCTACACCTTC.

The V and J genes are TRBV7-9 and TRBJ1-4; 9 bases map to TRBD1. The CDR3 extends over 16 amino acids. CDR1 is SEHNR and CDR2 is FQNEAQ in the germline V gene (reference sequence). The ends lost 4 bases at V and 2 bases at J; junction bases unmatched: 5. CDR3 coding DNA: TGTGCCAGCAGCTCCGGGACAGGGTACACTAATGAAAAACTGTTTTTT. This encodes CASSSGTGYTNEKLFF.

The chain couples TRBV5-8 to TRBJ1-5; 8 bases match TRBD1. The CDR3 is 15 amino acids. The J segment lost 4 bases and the V segment lost 3 bases, leaving 6 bases of the junction unmatched. Germline CDR1 is SGHTS and CDR2 is YDEGEE. CDR3: CASSWGQAPNQPQHF. CDR3 nucleotides: TGTGCCAGCAGCTGGGGACAGGCCCCTAATCAGCCCCAGCATTTT.

The chain is built from TRBV5-1 and TRBJ1-2, with no clear D. The V and J ends lost 4 bases and 8 bases respectively, with 15 bases between them. The CDR3 length is 13 residues. Per the germline V gene, CDR1 is SGHRS and CDR2 is YFSETQ. CDR3 bases: TGCGCCAGCAGCGTTGAGGGAGGGCCAGGCTACACCTTC. Amino acid sequence: CASSVEGGPGYTF. The full variable domain, with the rest looked up from reference TRBV5-1 and TRBJ1-2, is KAGVTQTPRYLIKTRGQQVTLSCSPISGHRSVSWYQQTPGQGLQFLFEYFSETQRNKGNFPGRFSGRQFSNSRSEMNVSTLELGDSALYLCASSVEGGPGYTFGSGTRLTVV.

This clone was observed a handful of times. The rearrangement links TRBV19 to TRBJ1-2; D call uncertain. V lost 1 base, J lost 6 bases, and 3 bases lay in between. Germline CDR1 reads LNHDA; CDR2 reads SQIVND (reference sequence). This CDR3 comprises 11 residues. CDR3 loop: CASSIGNGYTF. CDR3 DNA: TGTGCCAGTAGTATAGGTAATGGCTACACCTTC.

The rearrangement links TRBV5-4 to TRBJ2-2; 9 nucleotides agree with TRBD2. The V segment lost 5 bases and the J segment 5 bases; nucleotides outside the gene matches: 7. The germline CDR1 and CDR2 sequences are SGHNT and YYREEE (reference sequence). This CDR3 comprises 15 residues. CDR3 in amino acids: CASSIGGGETGELFF. The CDR3, as DNA: TGTGCCAGCAGTATTGGCGGGGGGGAGACCGGGGAGCTGTTTTTT.

Only one count was recorded for this clone. This sequence joins TRBV5-8 and TRBJ1-2; unclear D gene. There are 12 residues in the CDR3. The V end was cut by 3 bases, the J end by 8 bases, with 11 bases between. Germline CDR1 reads SGHTS; CDR2 reads YDEGEE. This CDR3 is CASSSSGRGYTF. The CDR3, as DNA: TGTGCCAGCAGCTCCTCGGGGAGAGGCTACACCTTC.

This rearrangement joins TRBV5-1 to TRBJ1-1; no reliable D call. Germline V gives CDR1 SGHRS, CDR2 YFSETQ. The CDR3 is made up of 12 amino acids. The V gene lost 1 base and the J gene lost 10 bases, with 11 bases spanning the gap. CDR3 protein: CASSLFGLVAFF. CDR3 DNA sequence: TGCGCCAGCAGCTTGTTTGGCTTGGTAGCTTTCTTT.

The chain joins TRBV14 to TRBJ1-2; TRBD1 matches at 7 bases. The CDR3 covers 14 residues. V shed 4 bases and J 0 bases; nucleotides not matched to a gene: 2. Germline V CDR1 and CDR2: SGHDN, FVKESK. The CDR3 sequence: CASSRGQSNYGYTF. The CDR3 region has the DNA TGTGCCAGCAGCCGGGGACAGTCTAACTATGGCTACACCTTC. Together with reference TRBV14 and TRBJ1-2, the CDR3 gives the full variable domain: EAGVTQFPSHSVIEKGQTVTLRCDPISGHDNLYWYRRVMGKEIKFLLHFVKESKQDESGMPNNRFLAERTGGTYSTLKVQPAELEDSGVYFCASSRGQSNYGYTFGSGTRLTVV.

The chain employs TRBV11-1 and TRBJ1-1; no definite D call. V dropped 5 bases and J dropped 3 bases, with 10 bases sitting between them. Germline V CDR1 and CDR2: SGHAT, FQDESV (reference sequence). This CDR3 region has 13 residues. For the CDR3, the DNA is TGTGCCAGCAGCCCCCCCCCGGACACTGAAGCTTTCTTT. This codes for CASSPPPDTEAFF.

About this clone itself: Other DNA sequences in this sample translate to the same CDR3. The V and J genes are TRBV11-2 and TRBJ1-2; D remains ambiguous. Looked up from germline, CDR1 is SGHAT and CDR2 is FQNNGV. V was shortened by 1 base and J by 2 bases, with 8 bases between the two germline ends. This CDR3 contains 14 residues. DNA of the CDR3: TGTGCCAGCAGCTTAGGAGGGTCCAACTATGGCTACACCTTC. It is translated as CASSLGGSNYGYTF. The variable domain in full, with the rest retrieved from reference TRBV11-2 and TRBJ1-2, is EAGVAQSPRYKIIEKRQSVAFWCNPISGHATLYWYQQILGQGPKLLIQFQNNGVVDDSQLPKDRFSAERLKGVDSTLKIQPAKLEDSAVYLCASSLGGSNYGYTFGSGTRLTVV.

V usage is TRBV24-1 and J usage is TRBJ2-5; the D gene is possibly TRBD1 (5 bases). Germline values: CDR1 KGHDR, CDR2 SFDVKD. Between the trimmed V and J ends, which lost 4 bases and 5 bases, there was a span of 16 bases. This CDR3 is 15 amino acids long. CDR3 DNA sequence: TGTGCCACCAGTGACCCGGGCAGGGATATGGAGACCCAGTACTTC. It encodes CATSDPGRDMETQYF.

The chain combines TRBV5-6 with TRBJ1-5; the match to TRBD1 covers 7 bases. The V segment lost 4 bases and the J segment 2 bases; nucleotides outside the gene matches: 6. Germline V gives CDR1 SGHDT, CDR2 YYEEEE. CDR3 length equals 15 residues. The CDR3 loop is CASSLIGQGNQPQHF. The CDR3 region has the DNA TGTGCCAGCAGCCTTATAGGACAGGGCAATCAGCCCCAGCATTTT. The entire variable domain, with the rest obtained from reference TRBV5-6 and TRBJ1-5, is as follows: DAGVTQSPTHLIKTRGQQVTLRCSPKSGHDTVSWYQQALGQGPQFIFQYYEEEERQRGNFPDRFSGHQFPNYSSELNVNALLLGDSALYLCASSLIGQGNQPQHFGDGTRLSIL.